These 26 T cell receptor beta chains came from one sample sequenced in a study of blood T cells in healthy people across ages. Primers used in a second PCR of about 7 to 12 cycles were a sample-barcoded 5' primer and a J-beta primer mix. Each CDR3 protein gets one entry after TCRdb re-called the 5' RACE reads with MiXCR. The sample carries fewer than 600,000 distinct CDR3 sequences, about 26% recorded once. The sample was also reused in another study, on T cells of mothers and their children.

The sample consisted of blood. The receptors come from a boy aged 2 to 10 in good health.

The gene calls are TRBV21-1 and TRBJ1-4; the table's D call, TRBD1, has no DNA check behind it. TRBV21-1 is tagged as a pseudogene. CDR3 length: 19 residues. The CDR3 is CASNKILGAGVATNEKLFF. In DNA form, the CDR3 reads TGTGCCAGCAACAAAATCCTCGGCGCGGGGGTAGCAACTAATGAAAAACTGTTTTTT.

This clonotype was found many times. V and J are TRBV7-2 and TRBJ2-3; D is uncertain. This CDR3 region has 15 residues. The germline V and J ends were trimmed by 4 bases and 2 bases, with 13 bases remaining between them. CDR1 SGHTA and CDR2 FQGNSA come from the germline V gene. In DNA form, the CDR3 reads TGTGCCAGCAGCTCCGTGAGCCACGACACAGATACGCAGTATTTT. Its translation is CASSSVSHDTDTQYF.

The CDR3 here is CASSPNPGQGAQPQHF. CDR3 DNA sequence: TGTGCCAGCAGTCCTAACCCCGGACAGGGGGCTCAGCCCCAGCATTTT. V usage is TRBV12-3 or TRBV12-4 and J usage is TRBJ1-5; 11 positions agree with TRBD1. This CDR3 is 16 amino acids long. With V trimmed by 5 bases and J by 6 bases, 9 bases remained unmatched.

The chain links TRBV20-1 to TRBJ1-2; 8 bases are a match to TRBD1. The length of the CDR3 is 12 residues. The V segment lost 5 bases and the J segment 5 bases; nucleotides outside the gene matches: 4. CDR1 is DFQATT and CDR2 is SNEGSKA in the germline V gene (reference sequence). The CDR3 sequence is CSAPDRGYGYTF. CDR3 bases: TGCAGTGCTCCTGACAGGGGATATGGCTACACCTTC.

The chain links TRBV20-1 to TRBJ2-7; 10 bases are shared with TRBD2. After removal of 4 bases from V and 6 bases from J, the junction contained 9 bases not matched to a gene. This CDR3 comprises 14 residues. CDR1 DFQATT and CDR2 SNEGSKA come from the germline V gene (reference sequence). This CDR3 is CSAKLAGDFGEQYF. The DNA of the CDR3 is TGCAGTGCTAAGCTAGCGGGAGACTTCGGCGAGCAGTACTTC.

The chain uses TRBV11-2 and TRBJ2-2, with D perhaps TRBD2 (6 bases). V lost 6 bases and J lost 8, with 16 bases in between. Germline V gene data show CDR1 as SGHAT and CDR2 as FQNNGV. This CDR3 region has 14 residues. The CDR3 DNA sequence: TGTGCCAGCAGTGGACTCCGCGGGGTTGGGGAGCTGTTTTTT. This codes for CASSGLRGVGELFF.

On this clonotype itself: At one end, the junction sequence differs from germline, possibly due to a read error. The rearrangement joins TRBV29-1 to TRBJ1-2; possible D gene TRBD1, 5 bases. The CDR3 covers 11 residues. Germline CDR1 reads SQVTM; CDR2 reads ANQGSEA. In DNA form, the CDR3 reads TGCAGCGCGGCACCCGAGGGACTCCCCTTTTTC. Protein: CSAAPEGLPFF. The full variable domain, completed using reference TRBV29-1 and TRBJ1-2, is SAVISQKPSRDICQRGTSLTIQCQVDSQVTMMFWYRQQPGQSLTLIATANQGSEATYESGFVIDKFPISRPNLTFSTLTVSNMSPEDSSIYLCSAAPEGLPFFGSGTRLTVV.

In this sample, this clonotype turned up a few times. The gene calls are TRBV25-1 and TRBJ1-2; D perhaps matches TRBD1 (5 bases). Germline V gene lookup returns CDR1 MGHDK and CDR2 SYGVNS. The ends were cut back, 8 bases at V and 4 bases at J, with 14 bases in the middle. The CDR3 has 13 amino acids. CDR3: CASGGTGLYGYTF. The CDR3 DNA reads TGTGCCAGCGGAGGGACGGGCCTCTATGGCTACACCTTC.

This clonotype was seen a handful of times. The chain is built from TRBV6-1 and TRBJ2-2, with 10 bases aligning to TRBD1. The V gene end was trimmed by 11 bases and the J gene end by 4 bases; junction bases not matched to a gene: 7. Germline CDR1 and CDR2: MNHNS and SASEGT. The CDR3 consists of 14 residues. CDR3 sequence: CAADRGLGTGELFF. As DNA, the CDR3 is TGTGCCGCCGACAGGGGGCTGGGCACCGGGGAGCTGTTTTTT.

This clonotype was recorded a few times. The chain links TRBV6-6 to TRBJ2-3; weak D call: TRBD2 (7 bases). This CDR3 is 15 amino acids long. Trimming removed 2 bases at V and 4 bases at J, with 13 bases between. Germline V gene lookup returns CDR1 MNHNY and CDR2 SVGAGI (reference sequence). DNA of the CDR3: TGTGCCAGCAGTTACGAAGGGGGGGCGGCAGATACGCAGTATTTT. This gives the protein CASSYEGGAADTQYF.

This clonotype was found a few times. J is TRBJ2-1 and V is TRBV14; TRBD2 matches 7 bases. The CDR3 length is 14 residues. Germline CDR1 SGHDN, CDR2 FVKESK. V shed 7 bases, J shed 3 bases, and the junction held 6 bases outside the gene matches. This CDR3 is CASTGGSGYNEQFF. The CDR3 DNA reads TGTGCCAGCACCGGGGGGAGCGGCTACAATGAGCAGTTCTTC.

The rearrangement uses TRBV12-3 or TRBV12-4 and TRBJ2-5, with D unclear. Between the trimmed V and J ends, which lost 3 bases and 1 base, there was a span of 12 bases. This CDR3 is built from 15 residues. DNA for the CDR3: TGTGCCAGCAGTTTCGTTGGGGTAGGCCAAGAGACCCAGTACTTC. Its translation: CASSFVGVGQETQYF.

The J gene is TRBJ2-4, the V gene TRBV20-1; no clear D. The germline V and J ends were trimmed by 1 base and 0 bases, with 10 bases remaining between them. The CDR3 extends over 15 amino acids. Germline values: CDR1 DFQATT, CDR2 SNEGSKA (reference sequence). Here the CDR3 reads CSARGVVEAKNIQYF. In nucleotides, the CDR3 is TGCAGTGCTAGAGGGGTAGTCGAAGCCAAAAACATTCAGTACTTC.

This clonotype was counted between two and nine times. The V and J genes are TRBV2 and TRBJ1-4; D uncertain. The length of the CDR3 is 12 residues. Germline V lookup: CDR1 SNHLY, CDR2 FYNNEI. V was clipped by 1 base and J by 8 bases, with 5 bases between them. The CDR3 loop reads CASSEDVEKLFF. The CDR3 DNA follows: TGTGCCAGCAGTGAAGATGTCGAAAAACTGTTTTTT.

The V gene is TRBV5-6, the J gene TRBJ2-2, with D uncertain. The germline gives CDR1 SGHDT, CDR2 YYEEEE. Trimming stripped 4 bases from V and 0 bases from J, with 4 bases between. The CDR3 loop spans 13 amino acids. The CDR3: CASSGTNTGELFF. In DNA form, the CDR3 reads TGTGCCAGCAGCGGTACGAACACCGGGGAGCTGTTTTTT. Together with reference TRBV5-6 and TRBJ2-2, the CDR3 gives the full variable domain: DAGVTQSPTHLIKTRGQQVTLRCSPKSGHDTVSWYQQALGQGPQFIFQYYEEEERQRGNFPDRFSGHQFPNYSSELNVNALLLGDSALYLCASSGTNTGELFFGEGSRLTVL.

V is TRBV29-1 and J is TRBJ1-2, with TRBD1 identical over 10 bases. After removal of 4 bases from V and 2 bases from J, the junction contained 10 bases not matched to a gene. The CDR3 has 16 amino acids. The germline V gene has CDR1 SQVTM and CDR2 ANQGSEA. CDR3 sequence (DNA): TGCAGCGTTGCAGATCGACCGGGACAGGGGAACTATGGCTACACCTTC. This translates into CSVADRPGQGNYGYTF.

This clonotype was seen a handful of times. This chain uses TRBV5-6 with TRBJ2-5; D not resolved. The CDR3 runs to 13 residues. The ends were cut back, 1 base at V and 7 bases at J, with 11 bases in the middle. CDR1 SGHDT and CDR2 YYEEEE come from the germline V gene. This chain's CDR3 is CASSLPHLGTQYF. The CDR3 DNA is TGTGCCAGCAGCTTGCCCCACCTGGGGACCCAGTACTTC.

Only a few counts were recorded for this clonotype. The chain uses TRBV29-1 and TRBJ2-5; 7 bases match TRBD1. Matching the DNA end better, TRBJ2-1 makes the J call doubtful. The length of the CDR3 is 14 residues. Per the germline V gene, CDR1 is SQVTM and CDR2 is ANQGSEA. The CDR3 coding sequence is TGCAGCGTTGATAGACAGGGAACCTTCAATGAGCAGTTCTTC. Its translation is CSVDRQGTFNEQFF.

The V and J genes are TRBV6-6 and TRBJ1-1, with D hard to call. The V gene's germline CDR1 is MNHNY and CDR2 SVGAGI (reference sequence). The CDR3 spans 14 residues. Trimming took 2 bases from V and 2 from J, leaving 9 bases between them. CDR3 nucleotide sequence: TGTGCCAGCAGTTACCAGTCGGCAAACACTGAAGCTTTCTTT. Translating gives CASSYQSANTEAFF.

This clonotype was seen only a few times. This chain uses TRBV20-1 with TRBJ2-1, with 9 bases matching TRBD2. There are 15 residues in the CDR3. CDR1 is DFQATT and CDR2 is SNEGSKA in the germline V gene (reference sequence). V lost 8 bases and J lost 0; bases outside the gene matches: 8. The CDR3 loop reads CSSSSGESSYNEQFF. The CDR3, as DNA: TGCAGTTCCTCTAGCGGGGAGAGCTCCTACAATGAGCAGTTCTTC.

This clonotype was seen a few times. V usage is TRBV6-1 and J usage is TRBJ2-1, with no clear D. V was trimmed by 6 bases and J by 0 bases, leaving 21 bases between them. The V gene's germline CDR1 is MNHNS and CDR2 SASEGT. This CDR3 is built from 18 residues. The CDR3 region has the DNA TGTGCCAGCAGACTGTACGGTAACCCAACGGACTCCTACAATGAGCAGTTCTTC. It translates to CASRLYGNPTDSYNEQFF.

The rearrangement joins TRBV6-2 or TRBV6-3 to TRBJ2-5; tentative D call: TRBD1 (6 bases). The J call is uncertain, as TRBJ2-1 better fits the DNA end. CDR3 size: 12 residues. From germline, CDR1 is MNHEY and CDR2 SVGEGT. In nucleotides, the CDR3 is TGTGCCAGCAGGTGGGGGCTGAGTGAGCAGTTCTTC. Its protein product is CASRWGLSEQFF.

The chain carries TRBV4-3 and TRBJ2-5; 13 positions agree with TRBD2. The end of the DNA fits TRBJ2-7 better, so the J call may be wrong. The germline V gene has CDR1 LGHNA and CDR2 YSLEER. The CDR3 covers 17 residues. The CDR3 spells CASSQGAGLAGAREQYF. The CDR3, as DNA: TGCGCCAGCAGCCAAGGCGCCGGACTAGCGGGGGCTCGCGAGCAGTACTTC.

This rearrangement joins TRBV12-3 or TRBV12-4 to TRBJ2-3; D uncertain. The length of the CDR3 is 15 residues. V lost 5 bases, J lost 2 bases, and 14 bases lay in between. For the CDR3, the DNA is TGTGCCAGCAGTCAAGGGTCCCCCCTCACAGATACGCAGTATTTT. This encodes CASSQGSPLTDTQYF.

This clonotype has a count of ten or more. The chain recombines TRBV20-1 with TRBJ1-4; tentative D call: TRBD1 (5 bases). CDR1 and CDR2 from the germline V gene are DFQATT and SNEGSKA (reference sequence). V dropped 3 bases and J dropped 7 bases, with 15 bases sitting between them. This CDR3 contains 14 residues. CDR3 nucleotides: TGCAGTGCTAGTGGCGGCCAGGGCCTTGAAAAACTGTTTTTT. It codes for CSASGGQGLEKLFF.

V and J are TRBV2 and TRBJ2-7; perhaps TRBD1 as D (5 bases). The J call may be in error: the DNA end matches TRBJ2-1 better. Looked up from germline, CDR1 is SNHLY and CDR2 is FYNNEI. The length of the CDR3 is 12 residues. CDR3 loop: CASSYSRDEQFF. CDR3 bases: TGTGCCAGCAGTTATAGCAGGGATGAGCAGTTCTTC.